The T cell receptor (beta chain) under discussion was sequenced for a study of T cell responses to AZD1222 COVID-19 vaccine. The repertoire was sequenced with immunoSEQ multiplex PCR; TCRdb's copy has only in-frame clones and lacks some. The sample contains 45,000 to 70,000 clones, approximately 84% of which appear only once. V dropped 0 bases and J dropped 1 base, with 24 bases sitting between them. This CDR3 region has 20 residues. A note on this clone: Its antigen remains unidentified.

General observations from the study: Along spike, vaccine-associated CD4 TCRs were found throughout, with dominance at 160-218 and 743-854. Receipt of two AZD1222 doses was followed by a rise in Spike-specific TCR breadth and depth. Recipients of AZD1222 seropositive at baseline numbered only 6 or 7. The repertoires were collected only after the peak T cell response.

This sequence joins TRBV23-1 and TRBJ2-5, with D tentatively TRBD1 or TRBD2 (6 bases each). TRBV23-1 is noted as an ORF with a role that remains uncertain. This receptor was obtained from an adult in good health. The material sequenced was peripheral blood, taken on day 0 of AZD1222 vaccination. CDR3 coding DNA: TGCGCCAGCAGTCAATCAATATTATCAGGGGACTTGACCTCCCAAGAGACCCAGTACTTC. It yields the protein CASSQSILSGDLTSQETQYF.